This TCR beta chain stems from a study of regulatory T cells in long-lasting Graves disease. After removal of 5 bases from V and 7 bases from J, the junction contained 10 bases not matched to a gene. The CDR3 spans 14 residues. Germline CDR1 MNHEY, CDR2 SMNVEV (reference sequence). Documented time point: newly diagnosed GD, antithyroid drugs for less than 3 months. The TCR library used RNA extracted from PBMCs. In Xi'an, China, an endocrinology department was the source of patients. Sequencing libraries for TCR beta were prepared with iRepertoire HTBI primers and Arm-PCR of CDR3 regions. TCRdb ran MiXCR on the multiplex PCR reads and lists one entry per CDR3 protein. The data contain hundreds of thousands of distinct CDR3 sequences, over 14% of them singletons. This clonotype was detected many times. The sample was also reused in another study, on T cells in Graves' hyperthyroidism and ophthalmopathy. That study reports: Over 18 months, lack of ophthalmopathy progression marked Graves' hyperthyroidism as stable. For the diagnoses, clinical symptoms, serum thyroxine and TRAb, thyroid ultrasound and orbital computed tomography were used. Using 13 V-J features, a model discriminated ophthalmopathy from stable hyperthyroidism.

The input for sequencing was peripheral blood mononuclear cells (PBMCs), taken at new diagnosis, from a patient treated with antithyroid drugs. The TCR comes from a woman aged 40-49 years with Graves disease. This rearrangement joins TRBV27 to TRBJ2-7, with 8 nucleotides matching TRBD1. The CDR3 sequence is CASSPRDRPREQYF. Written as DNA, the CDR3 is TGTGCCAGCAGTCCCAGGGACAGGCCTAGGGAGCAGTACTTC.